The rows below give T cell receptor beta chains drawn from one sample of a study of graft-versus-host responses after intestinal transplantation. The repertoire was sequenced with immunoSEQ multiplex PCR; TCRdb's copy has only in-frame clones and lacks some. This table holds about 40,000 clones, about 90% found once. The specimen comprised PBMCs, sampled approximately 320 days after intestinal transplant. The receptors stem from a human patient who received an intestinal transplant, so some T cells may come from the graft donor. Both conserved end residues are part of each CDR3. Each record gives: V gene, J gene, clone size, D gene, CDR3 protein, CDR3 DNA. D genes are given only for firm matches. Not all rows give a size; the values are once, few, many and, for expanded clones, a class.

V: TRBV5-1; J: TRBJ2-2; size: -; D: -; CDR3: CASSLLWAGSNTGELFF; DNA: TGCGCCAGCAGCTTGCTGTGGGCGGGGAGCAACACCGGGGAGCTGTTTTTT
V: TRBV4-1; J: TRBJ2-5; size: -; D: -; CDR3: CASSQVLGGETQYF; DNA: TGCGCCAGCAGCCAAGTGCTGGGAGGAGAGACCCAGTACTTC
V: TRBV7-6; J: TRBJ1-1; size: -; D: TRBD1; CDR3: CASSLSTGGLNTEAFF; DNA: TGTGCCAGCAGCTTAAGCACAGGGGGCCTGAACACTGAAGCTTTCTTT
V: TRBV2; J: TRBJ1-1; size: -; D: -; CDR3: CASRIDRIGNTEAFF; DNA: TGTGCCAGCAGAATCGACAGAATCGGGAACACTGAAGCTTTCTTT
V: TRBV15; J: TRBJ1-5; size: -; D: TRBD1; CDR3: CATIQSGQGDQPQHF; DNA: TGTGCCACCATCCAGTCTGGACAGGGAGATCAGCCCCAGCATTTT
V: TRBV25-1; J: TRBJ2-7; size: once; D: -; CDR3: CASSEGSKYEQYF; DNA: TGTGCCAGCAGTGAAGGCTCCAAATACGAGCAGTACTTC
V: TRBV2; J: TRBJ2-5; size: -; D: -; CDR3: CASSEVGGEETQYF; DNA: TGTGCCAGCAGTGAAGTCGGGGGCGAAGAGACCCAGTACTTC
V: TRBV18; J: TRBJ2-3; size: -; D: TRBD2; CDR3: CASSRREGRDTQYF; DNA: TGTGCCAGCTCACGAAGGGAGGGCCGGGATACGCAGTATTTT
V: TRBV5-6; J: TRBJ2-5; size: -; D: TRBD2; CDR3: CASRHWGGLPGQETQYF; DNA: TGTGCCAGCAGACATTGGGGGGGACTACCCGGCCAAGAGACCCAGTACTTC
V: TRBV28; J: TRBJ2-3; size: -; D: TRBD2; CDR3: CASSLFGLAGDAGPTDTQYF; DNA: TGTGCCAGCAGTTTATTTGGACTAGCGGGAGATGCAGGGCCCACAGATACGCAGTATTTT
V: TRBV2; J: TRBJ1-5; size: -; D: -; CDR3: CASREGTSNQPQHF; DNA: TGTGCCAGCAGGGAGGGAACCAGCAATCAGCCCCAGCATTTT
V: TRBV6-5; J: TRBJ1-4; size: -; D: -; CDR3: CASGTGVEKLFF; DNA: TGTGCCAGCGGTACGGGAGTGGAAAAACTGTTTTTT